Shown below are 11 T cell receptor beta chains from a single sample sequenced in a study of T cells in Graves' hyperthyroidism and ophthalmopathy (dated by TCRdb to about 2019). The library was produced with multiplex PCR. TCRdb lists the instrument as Illumina HiSeq 2000. The TCR beta CDR3 regions were amplified from the RNA transcripts. For the first round of RT-PCR on the TCR CDR3, the HTBI primer set was used together with the Qiagen OneStep RT-PCR kit. The public reads were reprocessed in TCRdb via fastp at Q25 and MiXCR, keeping in-frame beta chains. Duplicate CDR3 protein sequences are folded into a single record with the most common DNA and genes. Counted in this sample were under 650,000 distinct CDR3 sequences; 15% to 20% of them appeared once. The ten largest clones add up to less than 4.5% of the sample. The sequenced material came from blood. The receptors stem from a woman aged 25 to 39 with Graves' hyperthyroidism.

This clonotype was observed a handful of times. The chain is built from TRBV15 and TRBJ1-1; D is unclear. The CDR3 is 13 residues long. The germline V gene has CDR1 LNHNV and CDR2 YYDKDF (reference sequence). V was cut by 5 bases and J by 5 bases, with 12 bases left in between. This CDR3 reads CATSDEGRTEAFF. Written as DNA, the CDR3 is TGTGCCACCAGCGACGAAGGGAGGACTGAAGCTTTCTTT.

The V gene is TRBV20-1, the J gene TRBJ2-1; 8 positions agree with TRBD1. CDR3 length: 15 amino acids. Looked up from germline, CDR1 is DFQATT and CDR2 is SNEGSKA (reference sequence). J gave up 3 bases and V 2 bases, and 6 bases lay outside the gene matches. In nucleotides, the CDR3 is TGCAGTGCTAGAATCCAAGACAGGGGCTACAATGAGCAGTTCTTC. Amino acid sequence: CSARIQDRGYNEQFF.

The chain carries TRBV20-1 and TRBJ1-5, with D perhaps TRBD1 (5 bases). CDR1 is DFQATT and CDR2 is SNEGSKA in the germline V gene (reference sequence). Trimming stripped 5 bases from V and 5 bases from J, with 22 bases between. CDR3 length: 16 residues. Here the CDR3 reads CSALAQGGARDQPQHF. CDR3 in DNA: TGCAGTGCTTTGGCCCAGGGCGGGGCGCGAGATCAGCCCCAGCATTTT.

This rearrangement joins TRBV28 to TRBJ1-1, with D unresolved. CDR3 length: 14 residues. The ends were cut back, 5 bases at V and 7 bases at J, with 17 bases in the middle. Germline assignment: CDR1 MDHEN and CDR2 SYDVKM. The CDR3 protein is CASSPTRPVFEAFF. The DNA of the CDR3 is TGTGCCAGCAGTCCGACACGGCCAGTTTTTGAAGCTTTCTTT.

The chain couples TRBV5-1 to TRBJ2-5, with 12 nucleotides matching TRBD2. This CDR3 comprises 16 residues. With 4 bases clipped from V and 1 base from J, the junction kept 5 bases outside the gene matches. Germline V gene data show CDR1 as SGHRS and CDR2 as YFSETQ. As DNA, the CDR3 is TGCGCCAGCAGCGGGGGACTAGCGGGCGTCCAAGAGACCCAGTACTTC. Translation: CASSGGLAGVQETQYF.

In the case of this clonotype: A junction end diverges from the germline sequence, so it may reflect a read error. CDR3 nucleotide sequence: TGCGCCAGCACCTTGGGGGCAGAGGGGGAGCAGTTCTTC. Translation: CASTLGAEGEQFF. The rearrangement joins TRBV5-1 to TRBJ2-1; D perhaps matches TRBD1 (6 bases). Germline assignment: CDR1 SGHRS and CDR2 YFSETQ. The CDR3 has 13 residues.

CDR3 amino acids: CASSATYTSGRAQETQYF. In nucleotides, the CDR3 is TGTGCCAGCAGTGCAACCTATACTAGCGGGAGGGCCCAAGAGACCCAGTACTTC. V gene TRBV12-3 or TRBV12-4 combines with J gene TRBJ2-5; TRBD2 matches at 13 bases. With V trimmed by 5 bases and J by 1 base, 10 bases remained unmatched. This CDR3 comprises 18 residues.

In this sample, this clonotype turned up a few times. The gene calls are TRBV12-3 or TRBV12-4 and TRBJ1-1; a weak D match, TRBD1 (5 bases). This CDR3 is built from 11 residues. With 6 bases removed from V and 11 bases from J, the gap between germline ends came to 13 bases. CDR3 loop: CASSGTGPAFF. The CDR3 DNA sequence: TGTGCCAGCAGCGGTACAGGACCGGCTTTCTTT.

This clonotype was picked up many times. The chain links TRBV12-3 or TRBV12-4 to TRBJ1-5; the match to TRBD1 covers 7 bases. The CDR3 is 16 amino acids. Trimming at V came to 7 bases and at J to 0 bases, leaving 9 bases not matched to a gene. CDR3: CASTKGTEYSNQPQHF. DNA of the CDR3: TGTGCCAGCACCAAAGGGACAGAGTATAGCAATCAGCCCCAGCATTTT.

This clonotype was observed at least ten times. The rearrangement links TRBV28 to TRBJ2-1; TRBD1 matches 8 bases. The germline gives CDR1 MDHEN, CDR2 SYDVKM. The V gene end was trimmed by 2 bases and the J gene end by 5 bases; junction bases not matched to a gene: 5. The CDR3 runs 15 residues. The CDR3 reads CASSLQDRANNEQFF. The CDR3 DNA reads TGTGCCAGCAGTTTACAGGACAGGGCAAACAATGAGCAGTTCTTC. The full variable domain, completed using reference TRBV28 and TRBJ2-1, is DVKVTQSSRYLVKRTGEKVFLECVQDMDHENMFWYRQDPGLGLRLIYFSYDVKMKEKGDIPEGYSVSREKKERFSLILESASTNQTSMYLCASSLQDRANNEQFFGPGTRLTVL.

This clonotype was recorded at least ten times. The rearrangement uses TRBV7-9 and TRBJ2-5; tentative D call: TRBD2 (6 bases). CDR3 length: 18 amino acids. V was clipped by 5 bases and J by 2 bases, with 24 bases between them. Germline V CDR1 and CDR2: SEHNR, FQNEAQ (reference sequence). The CDR3, as DNA: TGTGCCAGCAGCCCGCTAATAAGTCCGGGAGTAGGGCAAGAGACCCAGTACTTC. Its protein is CASSPLISPGVGQETQYF.